Given below is one T cell receptor (beta chain) in context. Its antigen is not yet known. Per-base qualities were not stored, and no clone one base away is much larger. TCRbeta CDR3 regions were amplified from genomic DNA using the immunoSEQ Assay, a bias-controlled multiplex PCR. The source study handled its data this way. Within the assay, amplification of reference gene primers was used to estimate how many nucleated cells each sample contained. To quantify the absolute abundance of each unique TCRbeta CDR3 rearrangement, sequence reads were collapsed and filtered. For each sample, productive Simpson clonality was calculated by taking the square root of Simpson's diversity index across productive rearrangements. Imported from immuneACCESS, the table was reduced by TCRdb to in-frame sequences with V and J called. These copies leave out some clones; in studies compared against another copy, an unresolved V gene accounts for under half, and the cause of the remainder is not known. The D gene and trimming were derived from the DNA, and the V and J assignments and clone size from that table. Here the sample has about 140,000 clones; roughly 80% occur a single time. The ten largest clones represent approximately 4.1% of the sample.

This entry is derived from a study of blood T cell repertoires in COVID-19 (dated by TCRdb to about 2020). For the wider study: Samples from collaborators originated in the United States, Italy and Spain and spanned both the acute and convalescent phases of COVID-19. The prospective study material was composed of cDNA or gDNA derived from T cells, B-cell-depleted T cells, or PBMCs. Deeply sampled blood TCRbeta repertoires from subjects exposed to, actively infected with, or recovered from COVID-19 were included in the dataset. The repertoires were released in a freely available public database intended as a resource for research on the immune response to SARS-CoV-2. The samples were drawn from two sources: the first 160 participants of the ongoing ImmuneRACE study, and fewer than 1,500 subjects contributed by 6 global collaborators. Sample metadata almost always included a de-identified subject ID, COVID-19 status, age in years and sex. Where HLA class I and class II types were available, the types were taken from metadata supplied by the sample provider, not from assay-based typing. On the study overall, not on this receptor specifically: The amount of clinical and demographic metadata varied by source and participant and was provided uncurated.

Collaborating institutions collected whole blood in K2EDTA tubes following their own protocols. Collaborator samples were shipped for TCRbeta analysis as frozen whole blood, isolated PBMCs, or DNA extracted from either sample type. This receptor was obtained from a woman older than 75 with acute or convalescent COVID-19. The sequenced material came from peripheral blood.

For the CDR3, the sequence is CASSSGQQQETQYF. The bases read TGCGCCAGCAGCTCGGGACAGCAACAAGAGACCCAGTACTTC. The V gene is TRBV5-1 and the J gene is TRBJ2-5, with 7 middle bases fitting TRBD1. Trimming leaves V shorter by 3 bases and J shorter by 2 bases, with the junction holding 4 bases beyond the gene matches. CDR1 and CDR2, per the germline V gene, are SGHRS and YFSETQ. The CDR3 has 14 amino acids, counting the end cysteine and phenylalanine. Of all the DNA, just the CDR3 is kept, 42 bases in frame from base 1. With the rest looked up from the reference TRBV5-1 and TRBJ2-5 genes rather than sequenced, the full variable domain is KAGVTQTPRYLIKTRGQQVTLSCSPISGHRSVSWYQQTPGQGLQFLFEYFSETQRNKGNFPGRFSGRQFSNSRSEMNVSTLELGDSALYLCASSSGQQQETQYFGPGTRLLVL.